This TCR beta chain was captured by sequencing in a study of T cell responses to AZD1222 COVID-19 vaccine. With respect to this clone: Its specificity is unknown.

Method: immunoSEQ multiplex PCR; TCRdb's copy keeps in-frame clones and lacks some. The sample contains about 90,000 clones, roughly 86% of which appear only once. V lost 5 bases and J lost 12, with 20 bases in between. The germline V gene has CDR1 MNHEY and CDR2 SMNVEV (reference sequence). The CDR3 consists of 14 residues. Study conclusions and caveats: No repertoire was sampled before or during the peak T cell response, only after it.

Sequencing used peripheral blood, obtained on day 0 of AZD1222 vaccination. This clonotype originated in an adult in good health. The gene calls are TRBV27 and TRBJ2-1; possible D gene TRBD1, 5 bases. The DNA of the CDR3 is TGTGCCAGCAGTCCACCCCCAGGGCCAGTCGGGCAGTTCTTC. Translated, it gives CASSPPPGPVGQFF.